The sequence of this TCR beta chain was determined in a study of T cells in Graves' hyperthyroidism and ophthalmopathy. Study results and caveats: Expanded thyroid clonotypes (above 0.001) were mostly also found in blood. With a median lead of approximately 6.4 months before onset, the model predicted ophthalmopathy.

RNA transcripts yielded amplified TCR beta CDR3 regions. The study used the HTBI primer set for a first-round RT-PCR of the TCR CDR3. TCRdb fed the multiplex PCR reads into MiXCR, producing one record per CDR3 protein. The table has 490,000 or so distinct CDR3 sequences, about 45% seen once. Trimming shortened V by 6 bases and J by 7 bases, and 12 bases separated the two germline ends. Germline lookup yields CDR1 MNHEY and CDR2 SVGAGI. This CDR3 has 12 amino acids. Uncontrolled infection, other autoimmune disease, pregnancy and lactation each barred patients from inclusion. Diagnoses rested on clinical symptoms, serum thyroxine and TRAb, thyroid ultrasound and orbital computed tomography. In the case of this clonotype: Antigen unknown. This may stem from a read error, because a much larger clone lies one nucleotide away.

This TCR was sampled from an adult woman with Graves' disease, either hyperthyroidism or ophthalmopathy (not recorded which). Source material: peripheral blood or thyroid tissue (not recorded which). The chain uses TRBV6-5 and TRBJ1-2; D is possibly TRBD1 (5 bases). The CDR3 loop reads CASSRGTVGYTF. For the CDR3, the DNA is TGTGCCAGCAGCCGGGGGACGGTTGGCTACACCTTC.